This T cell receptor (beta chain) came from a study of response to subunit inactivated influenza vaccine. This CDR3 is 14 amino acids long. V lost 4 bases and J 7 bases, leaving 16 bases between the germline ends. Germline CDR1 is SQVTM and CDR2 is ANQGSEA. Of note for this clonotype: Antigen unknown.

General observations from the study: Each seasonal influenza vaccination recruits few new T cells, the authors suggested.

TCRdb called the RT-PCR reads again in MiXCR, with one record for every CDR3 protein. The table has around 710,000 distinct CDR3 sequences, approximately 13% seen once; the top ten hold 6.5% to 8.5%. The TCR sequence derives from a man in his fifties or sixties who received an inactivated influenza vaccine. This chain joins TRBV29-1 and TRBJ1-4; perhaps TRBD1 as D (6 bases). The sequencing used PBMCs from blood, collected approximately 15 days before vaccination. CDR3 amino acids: CSVGFVGASEKLFF. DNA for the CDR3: TGCAGCGTTGGATTTGTGGGGGCGTCTGAAAAACTGTTTTTT.